What follows is one T cell receptor beta chain and its context. Its antigen is undetermined. The repertoire was sequenced with immunoSEQ multiplex PCR; TCRdb's copy has only in-frame clones and lacks some. This repertoire shows 170,000 or so clones, just over 90% found once; its top ten account for around 2.9%. The source of the sample is a study of T cell responses to AZD1222 COVID-19 vaccine. General study results and limits: The sample set comprised mostly white British donors with more females, and clonal diversity was possibly underestimated. The study sampled repertoires only after the peak T cell response. Baseline seropositivity characterized only a handful of AZD1222 recipients. Nearly half of spike-specific TCRs reportedly go after variant regions that carry no mutations.

Trimming removed 7 bases at V and 4 bases at J, with 14 bases between. The length of the CDR3 is 14 residues. Germline V gene sequence: CDR1 SGHKS, CDR2 YYEKEE (reference sequence). The chain is built from TRBV5-5 and TRBJ2-2; D ambiguous. Sequencing used peripheral blood, obtained on day 0 of AZD1222 vaccination. This sequence was found in an adult in good health. Here the CDR3 reads CASVWTPSTGELFF. In nucleotides, the CDR3 is TGTGCCAGCGTATGGACCCCCAGCACCGGGGAGCTGTTTTTT.